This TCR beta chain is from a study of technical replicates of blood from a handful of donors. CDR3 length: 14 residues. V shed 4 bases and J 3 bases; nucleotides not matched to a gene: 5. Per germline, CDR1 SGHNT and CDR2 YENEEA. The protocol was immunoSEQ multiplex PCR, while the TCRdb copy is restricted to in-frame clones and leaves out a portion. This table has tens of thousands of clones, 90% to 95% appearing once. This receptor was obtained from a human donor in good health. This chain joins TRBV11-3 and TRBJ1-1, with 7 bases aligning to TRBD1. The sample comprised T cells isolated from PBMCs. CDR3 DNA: TGTGCCAGCAGCTCTCGTACAGGGGACACTGAAGCTTTCTTT. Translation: CASSSRTGDTEAFF.